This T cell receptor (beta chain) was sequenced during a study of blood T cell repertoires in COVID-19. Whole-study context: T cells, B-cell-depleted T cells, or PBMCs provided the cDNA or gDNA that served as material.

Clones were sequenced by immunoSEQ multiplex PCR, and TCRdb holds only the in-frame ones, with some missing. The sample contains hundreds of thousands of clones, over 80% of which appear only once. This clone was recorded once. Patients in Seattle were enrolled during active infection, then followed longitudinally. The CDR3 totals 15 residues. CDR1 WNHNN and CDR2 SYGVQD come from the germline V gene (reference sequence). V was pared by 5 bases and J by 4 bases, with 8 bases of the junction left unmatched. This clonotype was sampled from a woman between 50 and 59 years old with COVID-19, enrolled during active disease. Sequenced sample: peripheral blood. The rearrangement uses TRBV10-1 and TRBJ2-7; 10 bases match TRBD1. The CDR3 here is CASSNDGTGVYEQYF. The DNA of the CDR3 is TGCGCCAGCAGTAACGACGGGACAGGGGTGTACGAGCAGTACTTC.